The subject of this entry is one TCR beta chain. Its antigen is still unknown. These data come from a study of neoadjuvant anti-PD-1 for oral cavity cancer. Blood libraries mostly used 450 to 550 ng genomic DNA, six replicates each. Clones were sequenced by immunoSEQ multiplex PCR, and TCRdb holds only the in-frame ones, with some missing. The sample includes about 80,000 clones, less than 85% seen only once; the top ten take around 3.2%. Whole-study results and caveats: After neoadjuvant nivolumab, PBMC T cell clonality was significantly higher in non-responders than responders.

The CDR3 is made up of 13 amino acids. Germline lookup yields CDR1 SGHRS and CDR2 YFSETQ. V gave up 0 bases and J gave up 8 bases, with 11 bases separating them. The chain carries TRBV5-1 and TRBJ1-1, with D maybe TRBD1 (5 bases). This TCR was recovered from a person aged 35-80 years with oral cavity squamous cell carcinoma. The specimen comprised PBMCs, sampled before nivolumab (anti-PD-1) treatment. CDR3 sequence reads: CASSLGDGREAFF. The CDR3, as DNA: TGCGCCAGCAGCTTGGGGGACGGTCGCGAAGCTTTCTTT.